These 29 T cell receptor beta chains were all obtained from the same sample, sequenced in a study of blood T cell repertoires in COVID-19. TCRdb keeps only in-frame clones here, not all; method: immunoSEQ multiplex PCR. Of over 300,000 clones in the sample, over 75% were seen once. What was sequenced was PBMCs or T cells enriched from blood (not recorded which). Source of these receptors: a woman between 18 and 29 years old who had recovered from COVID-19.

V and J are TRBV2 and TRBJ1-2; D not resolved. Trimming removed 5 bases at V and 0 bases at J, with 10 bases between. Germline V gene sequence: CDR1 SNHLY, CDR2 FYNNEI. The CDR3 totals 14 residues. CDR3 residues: CASSSEIANYGYTF. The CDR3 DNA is TGTGCCAGCAGTTCGGAGATAGCTAACTATGGCTACACCTTC.

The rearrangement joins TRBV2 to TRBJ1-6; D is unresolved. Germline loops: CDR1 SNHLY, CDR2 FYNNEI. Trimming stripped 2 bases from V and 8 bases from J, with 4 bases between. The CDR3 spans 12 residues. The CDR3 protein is CASSEQYSPLHF. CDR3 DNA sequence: TGTGCCAGCAGTGAACAGTATTCACCCCTCCACTTT.

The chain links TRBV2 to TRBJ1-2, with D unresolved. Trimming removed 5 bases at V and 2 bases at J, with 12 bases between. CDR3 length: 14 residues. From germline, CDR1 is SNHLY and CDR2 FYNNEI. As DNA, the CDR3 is TGTGCCAGCAGTAGAGGGCTGATGAACTATGGCTACACCTTC. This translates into CASSRGLMNYGYTF.

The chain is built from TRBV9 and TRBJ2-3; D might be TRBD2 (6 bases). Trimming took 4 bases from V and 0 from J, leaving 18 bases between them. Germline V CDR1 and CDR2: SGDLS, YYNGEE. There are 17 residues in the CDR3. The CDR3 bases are TGTGCCAGCAGCCCACACCCAGCGGGCGCTAGCACAGATACGCAGTATTTT. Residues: CASSPHPAGASTDTQYF.

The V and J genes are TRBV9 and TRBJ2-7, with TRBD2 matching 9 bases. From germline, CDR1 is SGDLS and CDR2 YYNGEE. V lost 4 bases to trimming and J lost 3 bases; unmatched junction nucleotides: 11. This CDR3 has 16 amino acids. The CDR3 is CASSPRRGGNIYEQYF. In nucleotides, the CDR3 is TGTGCCAGCAGCCCACGGCGGGGGGGAAACATCTACGAGCAGTACTTC.

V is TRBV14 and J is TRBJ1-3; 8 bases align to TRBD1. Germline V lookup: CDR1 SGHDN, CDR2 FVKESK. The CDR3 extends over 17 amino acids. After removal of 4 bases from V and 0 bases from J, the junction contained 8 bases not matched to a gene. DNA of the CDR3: TGTGCCAGCAGCCCTACGTTGGACAGGGTCTCTGGAAACACCATATATTTT. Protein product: CASSPTLDRVSGNTIYF.

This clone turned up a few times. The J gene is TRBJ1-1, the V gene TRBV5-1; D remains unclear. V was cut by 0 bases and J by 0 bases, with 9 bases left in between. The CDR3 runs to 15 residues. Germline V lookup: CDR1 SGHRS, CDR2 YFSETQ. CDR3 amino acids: CASSLASRMNTEAFF. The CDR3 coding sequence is TGCGCCAGCAGCTTGGCCTCCAGGATGAACACTGAAGCTTTCTTT.

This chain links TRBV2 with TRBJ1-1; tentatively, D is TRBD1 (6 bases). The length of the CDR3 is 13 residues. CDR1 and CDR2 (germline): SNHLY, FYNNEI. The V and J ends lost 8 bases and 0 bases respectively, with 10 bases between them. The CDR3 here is CASSRDMNTEAFF. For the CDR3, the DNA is TGTGCCAGCTCGAGGGACATGAACACTGAAGCTTTCTTT.

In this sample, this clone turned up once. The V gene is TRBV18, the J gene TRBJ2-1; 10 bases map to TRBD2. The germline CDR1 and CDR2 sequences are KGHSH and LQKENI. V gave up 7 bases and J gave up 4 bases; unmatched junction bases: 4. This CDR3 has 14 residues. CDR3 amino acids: CASCGTSVYNEQFF. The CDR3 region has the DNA TGTGCCAGCTGCGGGACTAGCGTATACAATGAGCAGTTCTTC.

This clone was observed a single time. CDR3 in DNA: TGTGCCAGCAGCTTCAAAGGGGGTTCGGATACGCAGTATTTT. It is translated as CASSFKGGSDTQYF. V usage is TRBV5-4 and J usage is TRBJ2-3, with D possibly matching TRBD1 (6 bases). The germline V gene encodes CDR1 SGHNT and CDR2 YYREEE (reference sequence). V gave up 2 bases and J gave up 6 bases, with 13 bases separating them. The CDR3 is 14 residues long.

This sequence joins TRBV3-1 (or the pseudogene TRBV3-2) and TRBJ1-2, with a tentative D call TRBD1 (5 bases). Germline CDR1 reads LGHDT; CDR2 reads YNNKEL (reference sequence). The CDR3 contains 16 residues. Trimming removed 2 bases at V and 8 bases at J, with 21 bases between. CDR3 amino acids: CASSQPRSPAGGGYTF. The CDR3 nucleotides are TGTGCCAGCAGCCAACCCCGCAGCCCCGCCGGGGGGGGCTACACCTTC.

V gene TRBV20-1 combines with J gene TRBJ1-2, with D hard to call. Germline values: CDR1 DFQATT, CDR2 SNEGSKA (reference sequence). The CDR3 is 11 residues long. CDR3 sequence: CSWELGDGYTF. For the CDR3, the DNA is TGCTCCTGGGAACTCGGGGATGGCTACACCTTC.

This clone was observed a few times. This CDR3 reads CASSSGLGRDQPQHF. In nucleotides, the CDR3 is TGTGCCAGCAGCTCGGGTCTAGGAAGAGATCAGCCCCAGCATTTT. The chain carries TRBV5-6 and TRBJ1-5; D gene unclear. CDR1 is SGHDT, CDR2 YYEEEE, per germline. Between the trimmed V and J ends, which lost 3 bases and 5 bases, there was a span of 15 bases. This CDR3 has 15 residues.

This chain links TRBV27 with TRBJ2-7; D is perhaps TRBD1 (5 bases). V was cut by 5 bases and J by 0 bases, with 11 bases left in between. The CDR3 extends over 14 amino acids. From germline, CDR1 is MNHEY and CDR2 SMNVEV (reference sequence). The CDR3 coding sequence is TGTGCCAGCAGTCCGGACACTATCTCCTACGAGCAGTACTTC. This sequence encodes CASSPDTISYEQYF.

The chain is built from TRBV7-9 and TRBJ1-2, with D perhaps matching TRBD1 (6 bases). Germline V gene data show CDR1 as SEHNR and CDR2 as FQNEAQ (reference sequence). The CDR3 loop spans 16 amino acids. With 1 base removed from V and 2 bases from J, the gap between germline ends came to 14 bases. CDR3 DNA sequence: TGTGCCAGCAGCTTAGTCGGGACACTTGAAAACTATGGCTACACCTTC. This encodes CASSLVGTLENYGYTF.

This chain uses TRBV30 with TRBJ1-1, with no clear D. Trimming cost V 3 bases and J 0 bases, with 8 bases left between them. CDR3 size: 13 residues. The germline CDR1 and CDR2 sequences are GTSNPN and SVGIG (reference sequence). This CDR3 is CAWRRLLNTEAFF. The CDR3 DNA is TGTGCCTGGAGGAGACTGTTGAACACTGAAGCTTTCTTT.

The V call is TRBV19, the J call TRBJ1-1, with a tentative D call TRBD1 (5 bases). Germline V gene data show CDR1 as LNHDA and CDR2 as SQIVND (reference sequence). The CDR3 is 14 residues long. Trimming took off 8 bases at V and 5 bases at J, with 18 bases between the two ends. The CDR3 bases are TGTGCCAGTCGTAGTGGAGGGGTTGCGACTGAAGCTTTCTTT. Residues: CASRSGGVATEAFF.

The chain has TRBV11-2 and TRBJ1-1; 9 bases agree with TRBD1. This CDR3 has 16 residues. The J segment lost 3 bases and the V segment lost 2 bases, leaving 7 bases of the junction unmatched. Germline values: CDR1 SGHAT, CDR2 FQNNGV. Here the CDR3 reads CASSLSSWTGDTEAFF. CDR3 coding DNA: TGTGCCAGCAGCTTATCGTCTTGGACAGGGGACACTGAAGCTTTCTTT.

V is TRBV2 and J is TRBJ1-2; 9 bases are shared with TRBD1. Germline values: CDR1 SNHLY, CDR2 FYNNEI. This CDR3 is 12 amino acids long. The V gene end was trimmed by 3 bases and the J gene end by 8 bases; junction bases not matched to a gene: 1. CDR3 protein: CASSEDRGGYTF. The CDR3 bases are TGTGCCAGCAGTGAGGACAGGGGCGGCTACACCTTC.

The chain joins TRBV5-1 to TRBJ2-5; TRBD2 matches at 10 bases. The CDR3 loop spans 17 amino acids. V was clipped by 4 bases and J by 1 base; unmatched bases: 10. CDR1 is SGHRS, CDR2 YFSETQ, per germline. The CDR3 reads CASSTTTSGFSQETQYF. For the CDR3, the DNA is TGCGCCAGCAGCACCACGACTAGCGGGTTTAGCCAAGAGACCCAGTACTTC.

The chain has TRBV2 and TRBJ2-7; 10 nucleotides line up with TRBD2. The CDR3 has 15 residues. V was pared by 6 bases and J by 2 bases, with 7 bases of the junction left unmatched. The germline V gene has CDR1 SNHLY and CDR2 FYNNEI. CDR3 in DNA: TGTGCCAGCAGGCCCCGGACTAGCGGAGCCTACGAGCAGTACTTC. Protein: CASRPRTSGAYEQYF.

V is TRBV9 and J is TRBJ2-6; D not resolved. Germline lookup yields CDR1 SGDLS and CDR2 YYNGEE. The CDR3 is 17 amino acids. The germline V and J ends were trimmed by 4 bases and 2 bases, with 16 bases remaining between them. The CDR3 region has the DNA TGTGCCAGCAGCACTGATCGCCTGTTCCCTGGGGCCAACGTCCTGACTTTC. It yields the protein CASSTDRLFPGANVLTF.

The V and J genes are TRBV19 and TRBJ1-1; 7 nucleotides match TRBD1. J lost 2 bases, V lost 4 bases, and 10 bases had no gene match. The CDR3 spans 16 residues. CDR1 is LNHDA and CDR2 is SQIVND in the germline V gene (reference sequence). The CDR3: CASSNLFRDSNTEAFF. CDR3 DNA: TGTGCCAGTAGTAACTTATTCCGGGACAGTAACACTGAAGCTTTCTTT.

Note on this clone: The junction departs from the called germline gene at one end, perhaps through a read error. CDR3 in DNA: TGTGCCAGCAGCGTAGCGGGAGGGCCTGTATACGAGCAGTACTTC. This codes for CASSVAGGPVYEQYF. J is TRBJ2-7 and V is TRBV7-8, with 11 bases fitting TRBD2. CDR1 is SGHVS, CDR2 FQNEAQ, per germline. The length of the CDR3 is 15 residues.

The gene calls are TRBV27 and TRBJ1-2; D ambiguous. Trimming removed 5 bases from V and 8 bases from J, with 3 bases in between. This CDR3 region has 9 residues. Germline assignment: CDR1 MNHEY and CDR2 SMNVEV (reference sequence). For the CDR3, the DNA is TGTGCCAGCAGTCAAGGCTACACCTTC. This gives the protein CASSQGYTF.

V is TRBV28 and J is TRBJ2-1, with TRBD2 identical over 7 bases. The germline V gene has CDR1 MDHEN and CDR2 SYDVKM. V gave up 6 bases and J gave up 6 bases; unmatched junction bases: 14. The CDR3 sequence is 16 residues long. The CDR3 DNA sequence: TGTGCCAGCAGCTCTCCGGGGGAGACGGGGGGCAATGAGCAGTTCTTC. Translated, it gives CASSSPGETGGNEQFF. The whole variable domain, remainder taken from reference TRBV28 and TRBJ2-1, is DVKVTQSSRYLVKRTGEKVFLECVQDMDHENMFWYRQDPGLGLRLIYFSYDVKMKEKGDIPEGYSVSREKKERFSLILESASTNQTSMYLCASSSPGETGGNEQFFGPGTRLTVL.

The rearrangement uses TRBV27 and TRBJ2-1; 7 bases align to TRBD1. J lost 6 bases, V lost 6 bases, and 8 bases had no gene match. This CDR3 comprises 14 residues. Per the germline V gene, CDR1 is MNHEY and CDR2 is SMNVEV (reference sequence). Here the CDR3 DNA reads TGTGCCAGCAGCCCCCCGGGACAGTGCAATGAGCAGTTCTTC. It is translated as CASSPPGQCNEQFF.

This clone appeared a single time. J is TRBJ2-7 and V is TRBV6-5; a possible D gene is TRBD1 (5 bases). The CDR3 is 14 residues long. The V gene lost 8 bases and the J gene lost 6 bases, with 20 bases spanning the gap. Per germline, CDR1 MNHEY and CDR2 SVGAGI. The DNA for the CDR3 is TGTGCCAGCTCCCGAAGGCAGGGTAAGGGCGAGCAGTACTTC. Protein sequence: CASSRRQGKGEQYF.

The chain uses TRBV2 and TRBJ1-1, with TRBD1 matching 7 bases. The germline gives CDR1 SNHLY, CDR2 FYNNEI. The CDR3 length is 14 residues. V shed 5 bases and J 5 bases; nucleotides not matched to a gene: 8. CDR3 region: CASSLNRGRTEAFF. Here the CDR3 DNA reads TGTGCCAGCAGTCTAAACAGGGGCAGGACTGAAGCTTTCTTT.